The TCR beta chain under discussion was sequenced for a study of a mutant IDH1 vaccine in newly diagnosed glioma. Whole-study context: There were eight vaccinations for patients, given in weeks 1, 3, 5, 7, 11, 15, 19 and 23. Receipt of radiotherapy, temozolomide, or both preceded the study, and most received both.

General observations from the study: Overall, around 94% of patients had vaccine-induced immune responses. Pseudoprogression appeared unlinked to shifts in leading peripheral T cell clonotypes.

As for this clone: The antigen remains unidentified.

Sequencing was performed with immunoSEQ multiplex PCR; in TCRdb, only in-frame clones are kept and a portion is missing. The table records some 51,000 clones, around 80% of them present only once. Documented time point: week 5, during vaccination. Each dose delivered 300 ug of mutant IDH1 20-mer peptide subcutaneously with imiquimod. The CDR3 length is 15 residues. The V end was cut by 5 bases, the J end by 8 bases, with 18 bases between. Germline V gene lookup returns CDR1 MNHEY and CDR2 SMNVEV (reference sequence). The TCR sequence derives from a man aged 45 to 65 with glioma. This specimen was PBMCs, taken from a glioma patient whose treatment included an IDH1 peptide vaccine. The V and J genes are TRBV27 and TRBJ1-4; D unresolved. CDR3 region: CASSPNRARGEKLFF. CDR3 sequence (DNA): TGTGCCAGCAGTCCTAATCGGGCCCGAGGGGAAAAACTGTTTTTT.